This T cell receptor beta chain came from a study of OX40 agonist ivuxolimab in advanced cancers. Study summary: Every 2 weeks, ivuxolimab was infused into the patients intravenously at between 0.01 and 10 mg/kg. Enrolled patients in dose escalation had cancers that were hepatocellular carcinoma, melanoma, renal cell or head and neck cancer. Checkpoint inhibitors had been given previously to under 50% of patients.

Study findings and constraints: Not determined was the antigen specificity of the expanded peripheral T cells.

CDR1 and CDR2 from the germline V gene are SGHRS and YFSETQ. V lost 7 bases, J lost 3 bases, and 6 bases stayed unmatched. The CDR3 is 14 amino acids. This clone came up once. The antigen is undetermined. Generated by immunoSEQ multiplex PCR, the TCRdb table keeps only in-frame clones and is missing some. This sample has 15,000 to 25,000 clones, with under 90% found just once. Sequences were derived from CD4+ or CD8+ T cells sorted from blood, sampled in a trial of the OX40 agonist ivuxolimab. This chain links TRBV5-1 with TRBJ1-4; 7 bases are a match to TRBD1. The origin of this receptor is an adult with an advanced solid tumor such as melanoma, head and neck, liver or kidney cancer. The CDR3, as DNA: TGCGCCAGCGCCCTGACAGGGCCTAATGAAAAACTGTTTTTT. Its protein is CASALTGPNEKLFF.